Below, 19 T cell receptor beta chains from the same sample are listed, as sequenced in a study of blood T cell repertoires in COVID-19. Produced via immunoSEQ multiplex PCR; TCRdb's table is partial and in-frame only. In the table there are some 180,000 clones, approximately 86% of which are singletons. What was sequenced was PBMCs or T cells enriched from blood (not recorded which). These receptors came from a woman in her sixties or seventies with acute COVID-19.

V and J are TRBV4-1 and TRBJ2-7; 8 nucleotides agree with TRBD2. The CDR3 consists of 15 residues. The germline V gene encodes CDR1 MGHRA and CDR2 YSYEKL. Trimming took 4 bases from V and 0 from J; bases not matched to a gene: 5. Here the CDR3 reads CASSPLREDSYEQYF. The DNA for the CDR3 is TGCGCCAGCAGCCCACTGCGGGAGGACTCCTACGAGCAGTACTTC.

The chain recombines TRBV5-1 with TRBJ2-7, with D maybe TRBD2 (5 bases). The germline V gene encodes CDR1 SGHRS and CDR2 YFSETQ. CDR3 length equals 14 residues. The ends were cut back, 4 bases at V and 6 bases at J, with 17 bases in the middle. The CDR3 here is CASSPDNSRGEQYV. The CDR3 region has the DNA TGCGCCAGCAGCCCAGACAACTCACGGGGCGAGCAGTACGTC.

This chain links TRBV7-8 with TRBJ2-7; the match to TRBD2 covers 14 bases. With V trimmed by 3 bases and J by 6 bases, 1 base remained unmatched. The CDR3 loop spans 14 amino acids. Germline loops: CDR1 SGHVS, CDR2 FQNEAQ. In DNA form, the CDR3 reads TGTGCCAGCAGCTTGACTAGCGGGGGGGCCGAGCAGTACGTC. It specifies CASSLTSGGAEQYV.

This chain joins TRBV7-9 and TRBJ2-3; a weak D match, TRBD1 (6 bases). CDR3 length: 14 residues. Germline CDR1 SEHNR, CDR2 FQNEAQ (reference sequence). The ends were cut back, 8 bases at V and 5 bases at J, with 17 bases in the middle. Here the CDR3 DNA reads TGTGCCAGCGTTCTCTCACAGGGAAGAGATACGCAGTATTTT. It yields the protein CASVLSQGRDTQYF.

This chain connects TRBV5-4 to TRBJ1-2; 7 bases map to TRBD1. This CDR3 region has 15 residues. Germline-derived CDR1 and CDR2 are SGHNT and YYREEE (reference sequence). The V gene end was trimmed by 5 bases and the J gene end by 3 bases; junction bases not matched to a gene: 10. CDR3 sequence: CASRDPGGGDYGYTF. CDR3 in DNA: TGTGCCAGCAGGGACCCAGGGGGTGGGGACTATGGCTACACCTTC.

This chain connects TRBV6-4 to TRBJ1-4, with D maybe TRBD1 (5 bases). This CDR3 has 16 residues. Germline V gene sequence: CDR1 MRHNA, CDR2 SNTAGT. Trimming shortened V by 1 base and J by 7 bases, and 16 bases separated the two germline ends. CDR3 residues: CASSDFQGHRLEKLFF. In DNA, the CDR3 is TGTGCCAGCAGTGACTTCCAAGGACATCGACTTGAAAAACTGTTTTTT.

Here the CDR3 DNA reads TGTGCCAGCAGCCTCCAAAGACTAGTGTGGGGGGGTGAGCAGTTCTTC. The encoded protein is CASSLQRLVWGGEQFF. The chain recombines TRBV3-1 (or the pseudogene TRBV3-2) with TRBJ2-1; TRBD2 aligns across 7 bases. The CDR3 spans 16 residues. The V gene end was trimmed by 4 bases and the J gene end by 9 bases; junction bases not matched to a gene: 15. The germline V gene encodes CDR1 LGHDT and CDR2 YNNKEL (reference sequence).

This clone came up a few times. The chain carries TRBV11-2 and TRBJ1-3; D is possibly TRBD1 (5 bases). Trimming cost V 4 bases and J 1 base, with 17 bases left between them. Germline V gene lookup returns CDR1 SGHAT and CDR2 FQNNGV. There are 17 residues in the CDR3. CDR3 loop: CASSSHKQGLSGNTIYF. CDR3 sequence (DNA): TGTGCCAGCAGCTCCCATAAGCAGGGACTTTCTGGAAACACCATATATTTT.

V usage is TRBV7-9 and J usage is TRBJ2-3; 15 nucleotides line up with TRBD2. The V segment lost 4 bases and the J segment 10 bases; nucleotides outside the gene matches: 18. The CDR3 has 19 residues. Germline CDR1 reads SEHNR; CDR2 reads FQNEAQ (reference sequence). DNA for the CDR3: TGTGCCAGCAGCTCCCCTGGACTAGCGGGAGGGATTTCCGCGTGGGCGCAGTATTTT. Protein product: CASSSPGLAGGISAWAQYF.

The chain uses TRBV7-9 and TRBJ1-4; D may be TRBD1 (5 bases). This CDR3 spans 15 amino acids. CDR1 is SEHNR and CDR2 is FQNEAQ in the germline V gene (reference sequence). The V end lost 1 base, the J end lost 8 bases, and 14 bases lay between the germline ends. The CDR3 sequence: CASSLGAGLEEKLFF. The CDR3 region has the DNA TGTGCCAGCAGCTTAGGGGCAGGGTTGGAAGAAAAACTGTTTTTT.

The table lists this clone with a few counts. The V gene is TRBV27, the J gene TRBJ1-2, with TRBD1 matching over 8 bases. This CDR3 is built from 18 residues. The V segment lost 8 bases and the J segment 0 bases; nucleotides outside the gene matches: 17. Germline V CDR1 and CDR2: MNHEY, SMNVEV (reference sequence). In DNA form, the CDR3 reads TGTGCCAGCTGGAGGACAGGGAAGTCGTTAGATCCTAACTATGGCTACACCTTC. Translation gives CASWRTGKSLDPNYGYTF.

This clone was recorded only once. This sequence joins TRBV5-1 and TRBJ1-1; maybe TRBD1 (5 bases). The ends were cut back, 6 bases at V and 4 bases at J, with 16 bases in the middle. There are 14 residues in the CDR3. The germline V gene encodes CDR1 SGHRS and CDR2 YFSETQ. For the CDR3, the DNA is TGCGCCAGCAAATTGACGGAGGGGTCCACTGAAGCTTTCTTT. As protein: CASKLTEGSTEAFF.

The V and J genes are TRBV29-1 and TRBJ1-2; possible D gene TRBD1, 5 bases. Trimming pared 0 bases from V and 2 bases from J, leaving 10 bases between. Germline CDR1 reads SQVTM; CDR2 reads ANQGSEA. The CDR3 is 14 amino acids. The CDR3 DNA follows: TGCAGCGTTGAAGATCAGCGGGACAACTATGGCTACACCTTC. Residues: CSVEDQRDNYGYTF.

The sample holds a few counts of this clone. The CDR3 sequence: CASGNRGRNSPLHF. CDR3 nucleotides: TGTGCCAGCGGAAACAGGGGGAGGAATTCACCCCTCCACTTT. The genes are TRBV6-5 and TRBJ1-6, with 8 bases matching TRBD1. Germline loops: CDR1 MNHEY, CDR2 SVGAGI. Losses at the gene ends were 8 bases for V and 7 bases for J; bases not matched to a gene: 7. The length of the CDR3 is 14 residues.

V is TRBV4-1 and J is TRBJ1-5, with D uncertain. The CDR3 has 16 amino acids. The V and J ends lost 0 bases and 0 bases respectively, with 9 bases between them. Germline values: CDR1 MGHRA, CDR2 YSYEKL. CDR3 sequence: CASSQDSPYSNQPQHF. The CDR3 DNA is TGCGCCAGCAGCCAAGATAGCCCCTATAGCAATCAGCCCCAGCATTTT.

The rearrangement uses TRBV12-3 or TRBV12-4 and TRBJ1-4; maybe TRBD1 (6 bases). The CDR3 is 13 amino acids. V was shortened by 4 bases and J by 16 bases, with 19 bases between the two germline ends. The CDR3 loop reads CASSSGGGREPFF. The CDR3 nucleotides are TGTGCCAGCAGTTCTGGGGGGGGCAGGGAGCCGTTTTTT.

J is TRBJ1-6 and V is TRBV19; D is perhaps TRBD1 (5 bases). CDR3 length equals 15 residues. V lost 3 bases and J 8 bases, leaving 14 bases between the germline ends. CDR1 and CDR2 (germline): LNHDA, SQIVND (reference sequence). This chain's CDR3 is CASSIQGGRDSPLHF. The CDR3 DNA reads TGTGCCAGTAGTATTCAGGGTGGCAGGGATTCACCCCTCCACTTT.

The sample holds many counts of this clone. The genes are TRBV27 and TRBJ1-3, with TRBD1 matching 8 bases. V lost 5 bases, J lost 1 base, and 4 bases stayed unmatched. This CDR3 contains 15 residues. In germline, CDR1 is MNHEY, CDR2 SMNVEV (reference sequence). The CDR3 sequence is CASSGQGGSGNTIYF. CDR3 coding DNA: TGTGCCAGCAGTGGACAGGGAGGGTCTGGAAACACCATATATTTT.

This clone was seen only a few times. The rearrangement uses TRBV5-1 and TRBJ2-7, with TRBD1 identical over 8 bases. V dropped 4 bases and J dropped 0; count of bases not matched to a gene: 12. The V gene's germline CDR1 is SGHRS and CDR2 YFSETQ. The CDR3 consists of 17 residues. The CDR3 loop reads CASSRTRTGTGSYEQYF. The CDR3 DNA follows: TGCGCCAGCAGCAGAACTCGAACCGGGACAGGCTCCTACGAGCAGTACTTC.